The TCR beta chain described here comes from a study of technical replicates of blood from a handful of donors. Using immunoSEQ multiplex PCR, the repertoire was profiled, and TCRdb retains in-frame clones only, with some absent. The data show around 92,000 clones, 95% seen once. Per the germline V gene, CDR1 is SEHNR and CDR2 is FQNEAQ (reference sequence). The CDR3 is 15 residues long. The ends were cut back, 5 bases at V and 0 bases at J, with 13 bases in the middle. Sequenced: T cells isolated from PBMCs. This chain uses TRBV7-9 with TRBJ1-1; the D is unclear. The TCR comes from a human donor in good health. The CDR3 sequence is CASSTSGFLNTEAFF. The CDR3, as DNA: TGTGCCAGCAGCACGTCAGGATTCTTGAACACTGAAGCTTTCTTT.